This T cell receptor (beta chain) stems from a study of cytomegalovirus exposure and HLA in healthy donors. Broader study findings: Being productive about 87% or about 30% of the time was typical of most TCR beta V segments in an earlier analysis.

This CDR3 region has 17 residues. Germline CDR1 SGHNT, CDR2 YENEEA. The V end lost 7 bases, the J end lost 4 bases, and 22 bases lay between the germline ends. In the PCR, 60 Vbeta and 13 Jbeta primers were used. TCRdb's copy holds only in-frame clones and misses some; the assay was immunoSEQ multiplex PCR. The repertoire holds about 70,000 clones, around 70% seen once, with roughly 11% in the top ten. In this sample, this clone turned up a few times. No antigen is known for it. The rearrangement links TRBV11-3 to TRBJ2-2; D may be TRBD2 (6 bases). Input material: PBMCs. The clonotype comes from a human donor in good health. The CDR3, as DNA: TGTGCCAGCACCTCAATGTTGGGGGGAGGCCTCACCGGGGAGCTGTTTTTT. Translation: CASTSMLGGGLTGELFF.